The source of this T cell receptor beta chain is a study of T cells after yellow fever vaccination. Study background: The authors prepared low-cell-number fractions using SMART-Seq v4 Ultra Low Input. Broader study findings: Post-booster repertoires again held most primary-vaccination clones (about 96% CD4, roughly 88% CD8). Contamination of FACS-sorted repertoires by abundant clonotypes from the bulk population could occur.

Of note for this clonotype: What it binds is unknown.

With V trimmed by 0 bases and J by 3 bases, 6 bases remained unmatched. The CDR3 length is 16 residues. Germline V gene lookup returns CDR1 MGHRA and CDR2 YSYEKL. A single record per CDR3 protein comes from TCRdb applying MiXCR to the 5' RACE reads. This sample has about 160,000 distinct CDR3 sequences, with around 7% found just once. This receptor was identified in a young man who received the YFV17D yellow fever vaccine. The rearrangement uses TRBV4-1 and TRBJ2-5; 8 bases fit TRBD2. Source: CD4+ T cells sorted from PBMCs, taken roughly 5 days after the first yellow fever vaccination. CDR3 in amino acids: CASSQDYERGKETQYF. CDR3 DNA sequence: TGCGCCAGCAGCCAAGATTACGAGCGGGGGAAAGAGACCCAGTACTTC.